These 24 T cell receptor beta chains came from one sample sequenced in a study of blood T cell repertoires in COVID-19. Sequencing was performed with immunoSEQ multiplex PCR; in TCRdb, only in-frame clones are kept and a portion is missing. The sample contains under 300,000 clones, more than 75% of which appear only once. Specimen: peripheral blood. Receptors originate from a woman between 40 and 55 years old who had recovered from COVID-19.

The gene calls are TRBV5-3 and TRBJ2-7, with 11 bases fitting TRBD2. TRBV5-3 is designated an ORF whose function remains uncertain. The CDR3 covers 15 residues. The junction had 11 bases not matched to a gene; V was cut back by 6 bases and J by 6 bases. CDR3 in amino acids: CARTGRASGRPEQYV. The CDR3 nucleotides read TGTGCCAGAACCGGCCGGGCTAGCGGGAGGCCCGAGCAGTACGTC.

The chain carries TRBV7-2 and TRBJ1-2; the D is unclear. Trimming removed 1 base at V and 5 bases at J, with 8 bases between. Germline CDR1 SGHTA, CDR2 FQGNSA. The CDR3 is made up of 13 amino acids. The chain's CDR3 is CASSLGSPYGYTF. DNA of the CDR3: TGTGCCAGCAGCTTAGGTTCCCCATATGGCTACACCTTC.

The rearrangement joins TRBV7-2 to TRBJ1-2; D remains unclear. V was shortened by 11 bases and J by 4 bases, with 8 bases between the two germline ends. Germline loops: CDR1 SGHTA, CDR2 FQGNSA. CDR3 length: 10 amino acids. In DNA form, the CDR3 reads TGTGCCGCGGGCCCCTATGGCTACACCTTC. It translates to CAAGPYGYTF.

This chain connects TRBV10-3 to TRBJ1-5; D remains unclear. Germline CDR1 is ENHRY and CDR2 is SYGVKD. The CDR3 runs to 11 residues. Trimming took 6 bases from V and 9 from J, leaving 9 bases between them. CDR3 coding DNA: TGTGCCATCAGGGGCTCAGGGCCCCAGCATTTT. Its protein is CAIRGSGPQHF.

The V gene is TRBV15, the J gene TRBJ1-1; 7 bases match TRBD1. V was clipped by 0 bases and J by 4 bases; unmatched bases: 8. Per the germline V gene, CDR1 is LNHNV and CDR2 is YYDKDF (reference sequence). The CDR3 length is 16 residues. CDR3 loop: CATSRDSGQRGTEAFF. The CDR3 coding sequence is TGTGCCACCAGCAGAGATTCGGGACAGAGGGGCACTGAAGCTTTCTTT.

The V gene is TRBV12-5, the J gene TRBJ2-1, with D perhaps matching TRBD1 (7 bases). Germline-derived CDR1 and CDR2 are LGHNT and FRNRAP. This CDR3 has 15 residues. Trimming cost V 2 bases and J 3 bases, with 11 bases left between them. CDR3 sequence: CASGLWQGGYNEQFF. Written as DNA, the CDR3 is TGTGCTAGTGGTTTGTGGCAGGGGGGCTACAATGAGCAGTTCTTC.

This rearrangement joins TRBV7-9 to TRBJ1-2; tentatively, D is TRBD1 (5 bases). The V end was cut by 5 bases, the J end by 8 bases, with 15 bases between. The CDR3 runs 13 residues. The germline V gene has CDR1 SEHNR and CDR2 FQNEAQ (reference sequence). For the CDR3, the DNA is TGTGCCAGCAGCCCCCCACGCGGGGCGGGCTACACCTTC. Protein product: CASSPPRGAGYTF.

CDR3 DNA sequence: TGTGCCAGCAGCCAATCGCGGGGGGGGGCTTCGGAAGCTTTCTTT. Amino acids: CASSQSRGGASEAFF. The chain is built from TRBV16 and TRBJ1-1, with D perhaps TRBD1 (6 bases). The CDR3 runs 15 residues. V lost 0 bases and J lost 8, with 16 bases in between. Germline V CDR1 and CDR2: KGHSY, FQNENV.

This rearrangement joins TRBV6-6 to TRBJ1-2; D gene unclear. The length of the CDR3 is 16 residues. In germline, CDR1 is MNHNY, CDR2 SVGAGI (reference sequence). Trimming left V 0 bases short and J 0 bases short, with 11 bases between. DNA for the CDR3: TGTGCCAGCAGTTACTCGAGGGCAGCCGCTAACTATGGCTACACCTTC. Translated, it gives CASSYSRAAANYGYTF.

This chain's CDR3 is CASRYRGNTEAFF. The CDR3 nucleotides are TGTGCCAGCAGGTACAGGGGAAACACTGAAGCTTTCTTT. V gene TRBV6-5 combines with J gene TRBJ1-1; the match to TRBD1 covers 7 bases. With 6 bases clipped from V and 2 bases from J, the junction kept 3 bases outside the gene matches. The CDR3 length is 13 residues. Germline CDR1 MNHEY, CDR2 SVGAGI.

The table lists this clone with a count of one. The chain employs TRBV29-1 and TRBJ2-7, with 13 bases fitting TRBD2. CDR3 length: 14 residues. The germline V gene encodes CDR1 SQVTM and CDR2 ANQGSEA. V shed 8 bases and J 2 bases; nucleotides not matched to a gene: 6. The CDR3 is CSPTGTSGTYEQYF. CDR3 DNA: TGCAGCCCAACGGGGACTAGCGGGACCTACGAGCAGTACTTC.

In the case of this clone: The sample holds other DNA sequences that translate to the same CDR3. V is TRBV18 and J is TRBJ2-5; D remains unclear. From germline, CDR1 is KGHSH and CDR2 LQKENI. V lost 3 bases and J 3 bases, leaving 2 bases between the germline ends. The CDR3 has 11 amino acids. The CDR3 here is CASSPKETQYF. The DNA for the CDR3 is TGTGCCAGCTCACCCAAAGAGACCCAGTACTTC.

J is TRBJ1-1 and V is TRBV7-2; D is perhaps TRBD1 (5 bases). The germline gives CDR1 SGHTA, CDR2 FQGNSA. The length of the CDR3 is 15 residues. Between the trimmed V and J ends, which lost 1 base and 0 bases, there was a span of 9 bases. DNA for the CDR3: TGTGCCAGCAGCTTAGGTTGGGGCATGAACACTGAAGCTTTCTTT. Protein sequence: CASSLGWGMNTEAFF.

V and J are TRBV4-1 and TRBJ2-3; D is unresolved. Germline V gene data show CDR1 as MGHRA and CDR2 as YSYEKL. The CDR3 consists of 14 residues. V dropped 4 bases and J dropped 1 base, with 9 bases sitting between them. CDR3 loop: CASSLQTRTDTQYF. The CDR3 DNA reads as TGCGCCAGCAGCCTCCAGACTCGCACAGATACGCAGTATTTT.

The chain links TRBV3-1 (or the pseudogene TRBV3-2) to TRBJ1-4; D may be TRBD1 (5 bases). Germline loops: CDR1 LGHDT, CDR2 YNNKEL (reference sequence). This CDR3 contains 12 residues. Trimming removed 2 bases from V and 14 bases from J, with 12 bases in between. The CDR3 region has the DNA TGTGCCAGCAGCCAACTCGACAGAAACCTGTTTTTT. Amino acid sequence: CASSQLDRNLFF.

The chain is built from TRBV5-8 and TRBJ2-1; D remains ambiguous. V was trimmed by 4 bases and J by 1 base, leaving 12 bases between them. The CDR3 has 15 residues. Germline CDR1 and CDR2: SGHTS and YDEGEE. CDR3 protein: CASSPGVGSYNEQFF. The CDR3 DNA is TGTGCCAGCAGCCCCGGAGTGGGTTCCTACAATGAGCAGTTCTTC.

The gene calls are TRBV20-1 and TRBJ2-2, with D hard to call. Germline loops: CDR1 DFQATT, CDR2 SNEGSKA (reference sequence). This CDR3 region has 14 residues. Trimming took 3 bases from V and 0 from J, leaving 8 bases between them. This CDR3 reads CSASAFSNTGELFF. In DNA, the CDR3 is TGCAGTGCTAGTGCTTTTTCGAACACCGGGGAGCTGTTTTTT.

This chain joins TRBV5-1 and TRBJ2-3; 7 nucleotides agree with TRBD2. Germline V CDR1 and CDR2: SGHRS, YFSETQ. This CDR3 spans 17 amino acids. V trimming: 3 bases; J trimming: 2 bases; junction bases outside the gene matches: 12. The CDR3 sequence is CASSSSLAVPPTDTQYF. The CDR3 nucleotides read TGCGCCAGCAGCTCGAGTCTAGCGGTCCCTCCCACAGATACGCAGTATTTT.

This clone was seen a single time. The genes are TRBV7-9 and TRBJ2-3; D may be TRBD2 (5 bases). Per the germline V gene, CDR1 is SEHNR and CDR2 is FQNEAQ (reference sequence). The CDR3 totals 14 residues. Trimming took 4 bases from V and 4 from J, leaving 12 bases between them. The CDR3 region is CASSSRGSPDTQYF. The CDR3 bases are TGTGCCAGCAGCTCTCGAGGGTCCCCAGATACGCAGTATTTT.

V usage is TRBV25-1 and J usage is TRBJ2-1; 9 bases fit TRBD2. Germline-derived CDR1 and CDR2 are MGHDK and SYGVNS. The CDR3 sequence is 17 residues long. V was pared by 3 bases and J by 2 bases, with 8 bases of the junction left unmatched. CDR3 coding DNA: TGTGCCAGCAGTGACTTAAAGCGGGAGGCGACCTACAATGAGCAGTTCTTC. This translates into CASSDLKREATYNEQFF.

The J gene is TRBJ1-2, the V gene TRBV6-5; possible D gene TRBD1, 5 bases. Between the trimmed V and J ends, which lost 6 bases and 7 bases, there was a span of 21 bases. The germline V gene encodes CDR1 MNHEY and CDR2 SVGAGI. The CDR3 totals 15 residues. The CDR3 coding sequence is TGTGCCAGCAGGGGCCCCGGGACTAGAAGATTTGGCTACACCTTC. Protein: CASRGPGTRRFGYTF.

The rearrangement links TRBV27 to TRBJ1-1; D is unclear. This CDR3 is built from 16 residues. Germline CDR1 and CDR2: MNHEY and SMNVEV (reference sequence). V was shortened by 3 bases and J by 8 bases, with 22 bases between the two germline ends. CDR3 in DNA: TGTGCCAGCAGTTTCTTAGTACACGGGAGGGTCGTGGAAGCTTTCTTT. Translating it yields CASSFLVHGRVVEAFF.

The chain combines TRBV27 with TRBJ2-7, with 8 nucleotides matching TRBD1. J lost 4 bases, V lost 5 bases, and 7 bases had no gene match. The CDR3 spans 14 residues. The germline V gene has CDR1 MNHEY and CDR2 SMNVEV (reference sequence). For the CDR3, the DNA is TGTGCCAGCAGTCCGACAGGGGCCGAATACGAGCAGTACGTC. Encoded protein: CASSPTGAEYEQYV.

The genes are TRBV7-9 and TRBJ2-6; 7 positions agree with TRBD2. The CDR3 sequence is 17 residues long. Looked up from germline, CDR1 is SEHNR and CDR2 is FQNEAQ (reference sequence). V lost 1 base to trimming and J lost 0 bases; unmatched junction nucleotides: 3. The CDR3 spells CASSLGEGTSGANVLTF. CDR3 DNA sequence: TGTGCCAGCAGCTTAGGGGAGGGAACCTCTGGGGCCAACGTCCTGACTTTC.